One T cell receptor beta chain is described in this entry. Its antigen is not yet known. Base qualities are missing; no much larger clone stands one base away. The TCR beta CDR3 regions were amplified from RNA transcripts. For the first round of RT-PCR on the TCR CDR3, the HTBI primer set was used together with the Qiagen OneStep RT-PCR kit. Libraries were constructed in a second round of multiplex PCR, after which size selection and purification were performed. The libraries were sequenced on an Illumina HiSeq2000 using paired-end 100 bp reads. Under the source paper's analysis protocol: SOAPnuke was used to process the raw data, with reads discarded if the reads contained adapters or uncalled bases, had a mean Phred below 15, or lacked an exact constant-primer or identifier match. COPE v1.2.5 was used to merge the high-quality paired reads, and each unique nucleotide sequence was defined as a clonotype. MiTCR v1.1 was used to align clonotypes to the IMGT TRBV, TRBD and TRBJ reference segments. Analysis was restricted to V-J combinations with a frequency above 0.0001, which covered about 99% of repertoires. The TCS score was defined as F50 (clonal expansion) divided by E x V (chaos), with BLOSUM62-based TCRdist calculated between CDR3 peptides within each V-J. Welch's t-statistics and random forest reduced roughly 530 V-J features to roughly 13, which were used in a naive Bayes classifier (R e1071). TCRdb reanalyzed the raw reads on its own, using fastp at Q25 for trimming and MiXCR for clone calling, and kept in-frame beta chains. CDR3 protein duplicates are merged, each entry listing the most common genes and DNA. These V and J calls are TCRdb output, not the study's own analysis. This sample gives hundreds of thousands of distinct CDR3 sequences in total; around 20% of them show up just once. The leading ten clones occupy approximately 15% of the sample.

This entry belongs to a study of T cells in Graves' hyperthyroidism and ophthalmopathy (dated by TCRdb to between 2018 and 2021). Regarding the research as a whole: Peripheral blood was collected at initial diagnosis, before any treatment. A discovery cohort of approximately 97 patients, roughly 45 with Graves' ophthalmopathy and under 60 with stable Graves' hyperthyroidism, was used to find distinguishing TCR V-J signatures. Prospective prediction of ophthalmopathy was tested in an independent validation cohort of about 19 hyperthyroidism patients and around 16 patients who later progressed to ophthalmopathy. In addition, the study compared T-cell repertoires in thyroid tissue and in blood from roughly six Graves' hyperthyroidism patients. The paper reports TCR Vbeta CDR3 sequencing of 130 to 150 peripheral blood samples: 40 to 45 ophthalmopathy, around 80 hyperthyroidism and some 17 progressor patients. Following sampling, methimazole starting at 30 mg daily was given to hyperthyroidism patients, and high-dose intravenous methylprednisolone was given to ophthalmopathy patients. The 75 to 100 discovery patients were divided at random into training and test sets in a 7:3 ratio. Beyond this particular receptor, the publication reports: Most expanded thyroid clonotypes (frequency above 0.001) were also detected in blood, suggesting blood repertoires may reflect thyroid immune responses. Sample size was not statistically predetermined, and blinding of investigators to group allocation was not performed. Ophthalmopathy was separated from stable hyperthyroidism by a 13 V-J signature model, with approximately 89% sensitivity and about 81% specificity obtained in cross-validation and 80%/75% obtained in testing. During validation, the model predicted progression to ophthalmopathy a median of around 6 months ahead of onset, with around 71% sensitivity and 72.22% specificity.

Hyperthyroidism patients were newly diagnosed, with disease duration under 2 months, and aged 18 to 65 years. Exclusion was applied to patients with uncontrolled infections, other autoimmune diseases, pregnancy or lactation. Diagnoses were based on clinical symptoms, serum thyroxine and TRAb, thyroid ultrasound and orbital computed tomography. For progressor patients, blood was drawn at the first diagnosis of hyperthyroidism, before any ophthalmopathy symptoms had appeared. Ficoll-Paque density gradient centrifugation was used to isolate PBMCs from around 10 ml of fresh peripheral blood. Progressor patients were defined as those initially diagnosed with Graves' hyperthyroidism in whom ophthalmopathy developed during follow-up. Total RNA was extracted with Trizol reagent, and quality was checked on an Agilent 2100 Bioanalyzer. Source material: blood. The sequence was obtained from a woman aged 50 to 60 with Graves' hyperthyroidism that later progressed to Graves' ophthalmopathy.

In nucleotide form, the sequence is TGTGCCAGCGGTGTGGTTGGAAACACCATATATTTT. The translation is CASGVVGNTIYF. The chain couples TRBV2 to TRBJ1-3, with no confident D gene call. The CDR3 sequence holds 12 residues, the cysteine and phenylalanine included. Only the CDR3 DNA stays, 36 bases, in frame from base 1. The germline V gene sets CDR1 to SNHLY and CDR2 to FYNNEI. At the junction V is shortened by 8 bases and J by 3 bases, with 8 bases in between.